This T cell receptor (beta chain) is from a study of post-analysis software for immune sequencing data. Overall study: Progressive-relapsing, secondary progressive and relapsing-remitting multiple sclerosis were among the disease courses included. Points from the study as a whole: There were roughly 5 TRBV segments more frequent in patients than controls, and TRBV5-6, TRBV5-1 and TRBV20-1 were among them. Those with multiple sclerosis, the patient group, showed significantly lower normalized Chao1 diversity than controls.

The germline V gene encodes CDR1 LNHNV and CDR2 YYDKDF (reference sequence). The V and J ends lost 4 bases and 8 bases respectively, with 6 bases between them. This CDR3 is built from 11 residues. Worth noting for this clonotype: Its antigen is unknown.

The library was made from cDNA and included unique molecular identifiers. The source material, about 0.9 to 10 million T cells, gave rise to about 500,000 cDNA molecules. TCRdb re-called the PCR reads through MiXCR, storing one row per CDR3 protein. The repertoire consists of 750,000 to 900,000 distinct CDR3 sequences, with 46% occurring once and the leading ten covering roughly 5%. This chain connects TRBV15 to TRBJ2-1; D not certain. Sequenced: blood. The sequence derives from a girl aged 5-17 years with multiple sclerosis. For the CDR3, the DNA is TGTGCCACCAGCAAGGCATATGAGCAGTTCTTC. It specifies CATSKAYEQFF.